The T cell receptor (beta chain) under discussion was sequenced for a study of blood T cell repertoires in COVID-19. The wider study: Some COVID-19 samples were acute and others convalescent; all came from the United States, Italy and Spain.

Germline values: CDR1 SEHNR, CDR2 FQNEAQ (reference sequence). CDR3 length equals 16 residues. Trimming stripped 5 bases from V and 2 bases from J, with 16 bases between. TCRdb's copy holds only in-frame clones and misses some; the assay was immunoSEQ multiplex PCR. The sample includes some 50,000 clones, about 78% of them seen just once. This clone is a singleton in its sample. The rearrangement links TRBV7-9 to TRBJ2-1, with a tentative D call TRBD2 (6 bases). This TCR came from a human donor in a cohort sampled during active COVID-19. Sequencing was carried out using peripheral blood. In DNA, the CDR3 is TGTGCCAGCAGCCCCCGGCTGGGAGGAGCCTACAATGAGCAGTTCTTC. Translated, it gives CASSPRLGGAYNEQFF.